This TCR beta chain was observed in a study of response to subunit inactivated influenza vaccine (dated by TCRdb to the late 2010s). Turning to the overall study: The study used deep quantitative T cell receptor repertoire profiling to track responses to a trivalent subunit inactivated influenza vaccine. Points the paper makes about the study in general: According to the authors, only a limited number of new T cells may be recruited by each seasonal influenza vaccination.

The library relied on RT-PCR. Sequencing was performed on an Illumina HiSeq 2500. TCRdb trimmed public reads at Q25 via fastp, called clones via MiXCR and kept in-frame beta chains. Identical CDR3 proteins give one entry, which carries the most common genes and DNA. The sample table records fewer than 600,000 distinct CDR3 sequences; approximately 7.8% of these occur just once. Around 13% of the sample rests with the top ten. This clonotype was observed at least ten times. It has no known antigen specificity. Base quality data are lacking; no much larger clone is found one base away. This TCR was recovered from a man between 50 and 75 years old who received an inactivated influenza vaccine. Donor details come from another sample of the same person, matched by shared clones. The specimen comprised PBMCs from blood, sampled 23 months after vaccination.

The DNA sequence is given as TGTGCCAGCAGCCCCACCGCGGATACGCAGTATTTT. Translation gives CASSPTADTQYF. The chain links TRBV7-2 with TRBJ2-3; there is no confident call for the D gene. Cut back by 5 bases and 6 bases, the V and J ends lie 9 bases apart. The germline V gene yields SGHTA for CDR1 and FQGNSA for CDR2. From cysteine to phenylalanine, the CDR3 is 12 amino acids long. Only the CDR3 DNA is retained, 36 bases long and in frame from the first base.